This T cell receptor (beta chain) emerged from a study of T-cell reconstitution after alpha-beta-depleted transplantation in children. This clonotype was counted only a few times. Its antigen is not known. Overall study findings and caveats: Reported findings indicate that, about two months after transplant, alpha-beta T cells came from several hundred expanded clones, which were derived from non-depleted graft cells. Some patients showed high day-60 TCRbeta diversity, which derived from surviving recipient T cells and thymic progenitors. Most T-cell counts and diversity one year after the transplant came from T cells that were newly produced.

The library targeted TCRbeta and was prepared with unique molecular identifiers. Each CDR3 protein gets one entry after TCRdb re-called the PCR reads with MiXCR. Here the sample spans fewer than 450,000 distinct CDR3 sequences, around 16% being singletons. The source material was PBMCs, mostly from graft donor cells, sampled 360 days after TCRalphabeta/CD19-depleted stem cell transplant. This TCR was sampled from a male patient aged 2 to 10 who had a stem cell transplant for acute lymphoblastic leukemia, so the T cells may come from the graft donor.

The CDR3, as DNA: TGTGCCTGGAGTGGCCGGGGGAAACTGTTTTTT. It codes for CAWSGRGKLFF. The genes are TRBV30 and TRBJ1-4; perhaps TRBD1 as D (5 bases). The CDR3 sequence is 11 residues long. Germline CDR1 and CDR2: GTSNPN and SVGIG (reference sequence). Trimming took off 1 base at V and 11 bases at J, with 8 bases between the two ends.